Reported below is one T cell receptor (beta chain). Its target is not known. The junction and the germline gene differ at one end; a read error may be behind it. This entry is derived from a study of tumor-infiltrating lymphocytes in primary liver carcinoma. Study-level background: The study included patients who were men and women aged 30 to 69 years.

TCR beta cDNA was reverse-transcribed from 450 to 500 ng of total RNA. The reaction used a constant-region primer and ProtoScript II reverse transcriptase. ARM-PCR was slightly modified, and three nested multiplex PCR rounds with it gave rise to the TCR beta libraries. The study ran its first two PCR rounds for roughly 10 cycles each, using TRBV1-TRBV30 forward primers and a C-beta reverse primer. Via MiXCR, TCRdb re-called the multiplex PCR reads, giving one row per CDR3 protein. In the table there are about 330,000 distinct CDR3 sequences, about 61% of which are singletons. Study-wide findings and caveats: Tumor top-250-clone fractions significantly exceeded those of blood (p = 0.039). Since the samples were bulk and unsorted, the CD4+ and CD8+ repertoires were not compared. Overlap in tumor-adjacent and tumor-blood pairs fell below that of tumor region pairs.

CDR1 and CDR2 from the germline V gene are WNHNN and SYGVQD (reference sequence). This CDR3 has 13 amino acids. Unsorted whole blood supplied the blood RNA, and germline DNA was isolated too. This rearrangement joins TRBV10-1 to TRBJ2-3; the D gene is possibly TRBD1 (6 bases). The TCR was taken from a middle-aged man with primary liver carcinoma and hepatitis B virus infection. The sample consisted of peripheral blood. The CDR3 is CASSHRETGTQYF. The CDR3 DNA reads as TGCGCCAGCAGTCACAGGGAAACAGGTACGCAGTATTTT.